The clone carrying this T cell receptor (beta chain) has only a few counts. This sample stems from a study of human T cells and chemical hapten exposure. CDR1 and CDR2 from the germline V gene are MNHEY and SVGAGI. V lost 6 bases, J lost 7 bases, and 7 bases lay in between. The CDR3 extends over 12 amino acids. From the RACE reads, TCRdb called clonotypes with MiXCR, one entry per CDR3 protein. The table has tens of thousands of distinct CDR3 sequences, roughly a tenth seen once; the top ten hold about 3.5%. Time point specified: pre-sensitization, week 0. Described treatment: therapeutic diphenylcyclopropenone sensitization with weekly scalp DPC. Non-pregnant alopecia patients aged 18 to 70, suitable for DPC therapy.

The chain links TRBV6-5 to TRBJ1-6, with D unclear. The material sequenced was whole blood, taken in connection with sensitization to the hapten diphenylcyclopropenone (DPC). This sequence originates from a woman aged 40 to 50 with alopecia areata. Some clones in this sample may be carry-over from other donors' samples. The CDR3 loop is CASRQYNSPLHF. CDR3 DNA sequence: TGTGCCAGCAGACAGTACAATTCACCCCTCCACTTT.